A selection of T cell receptor beta chains follows, all from one sample in a study of cytomegalovirus exposure and HLA in healthy donors. Clones were read by immunoSEQ multiplex PCR, and TCRdb kept only the in-frame ones, dropping some. The sample lists about 160,000 clones, around 64% occurring once. The sample consisted of PBMCs. These receptor sequences come from a woman aged 30 to 39 in good health and CMV-seronegative. Each CDR3 is given with its conserved first and last residue. D genes are given only for firm matches. Expanded clones get a size class; other rows say once, few or many, or leave the size out.

v_gene: TRBV7-9; j_gene: TRBJ2-5; d_gene: .; abundance: few; CDR3nt: TGTGCCAGCAGCTACACAGGGCAAGAGACCCAGTACTTC; CDR3aa: CASSYTGQETQYF
v_gene: TRBV19; j_gene: TRBJ1-1; d_gene: .; abundance: .; CDR3nt: TGTGCCAGTGACCGGCGGGGTGGCACTGAAGCTTTCTTT; CDR3aa: CASDRRGGTEAFF
v_gene: TRBV5-1; j_gene: TRBJ1-6; d_gene: .; abundance: .; CDR3nt: TGCGCCAGCTGCGGTGGACAGCCGGATAATTCACCCCTCCACTTT; CDR3aa: CASCGGQPDNSPLHF
v_gene: TRBV4-3; j_gene: TRBJ2-7; d_gene: .; abundance: .; CDR3nt: TGCGCCAGCAGCTTGGACAGCTACTCCTACGAGCAGTACTTC; CDR3aa: CASSLDSYSYEQYF
v_gene: TRBV30; j_gene: TRBJ2-7; d_gene: TRBD1; abundance: few; CDR3nt: TGTGCCTCCGGGACAGGCTACGAGCAGTACTTC; CDR3aa: CASGTGYEQYF
v_gene: TRBV4-2; j_gene: TRBJ2-7; d_gene: TRBD2; abundance: .; CDR3nt: TGTGCCAGCAGCCAAGATGGTGGGGGGGTGAACAACGAGCAGTACTTC; CDR3aa: CASSQDGGGVNNEQYF
v_gene: TRBV5-6; j_gene: TRBJ1-2; d_gene: .; abundance: .; CDR3nt: TGTGCCAGCAGCTTCGGGACTGCGGCGGGCTACACCTTC; CDR3aa: CASSFGTAAGYTF
v_gene: TRBV6-5; j_gene: TRBJ1-2; d_gene: .; abundance: few; CDR3nt: TGTGCCAGCAGGGACTTCAGAGTTGACTATGGCTACACCTTC; CDR3aa: CASRDFRVDYGYTF
v_gene: TRBV28; j_gene: TRBJ1-1; d_gene: .; abundance: .; CDR3nt: TGTGCCAGCCGAGGGGCGGGAAGCACTGAAGCTTTCTTT; CDR3aa: CASRGAGSTEAFF
v_gene: TRBV30; j_gene: TRBJ2-2; d_gene: .; abundance: few; CDR3nt: TGTGCCCGAGGGACCGGGGAGCTGTTTTTT; CDR3aa: CARGTGELFF
v_gene: TRBV19; j_gene: TRBJ1-6; d_gene: TRBD1; abundance: .; CDR3nt: TGTGCCAGTAGGGGAATTGACAGGGGCTCCTATAATTCACCCCTCCACTTT; CDR3aa: CASRGIDRGSYNSPLHF
v_gene: TRBV4-2; j_gene: TRBJ1-1; d_gene: TRBD1; abundance: .; CDR3nt: TGTGCCAGCAGCCAAGATTGGGGACAGGGATTTCCCACTGAAGCTTTCTTT; CDR3aa: CASSQDWGQGFPTEAFF
v_gene: TRBV27; j_gene: TRBJ2-1; d_gene: TRBD2; abundance: few; CDR3nt: TGTGCCAGCAGTCTACTTGCGAGCGGGAGCTTCCATGAGCAGTTCTTC; CDR3aa: CASSLLASGSFHEQFF
v_gene: TRBV4-3; j_gene: TRBJ2-5; d_gene: .; abundance: .; CDR3nt: TGCGCCAGCAGCCAAGAAACTTTCCAAGAGACCCAGTACTTC; CDR3aa: CASSQETFQETQYF
v_gene: TRBV7-9; j_gene: TRBJ2-2; d_gene: TRBD1; abundance: once; CDR3nt: TGTGCCAGCAGTCAGGGGGTCGGGGAGCTGTTTTTT; CDR3aa: CASSQGVGELFF
v_gene: TRBV25-1; j_gene: TRBJ2-1; d_gene: .; abundance: .; CDR3nt: TGTGCCAGCAGTAAGGGGAATGAGCAGTTCTTC; CDR3aa: CASSKGNEQFF
v_gene: TRBV2; j_gene: TRBJ1-4; d_gene: .; abundance: .; CDR3nt: TGTGCCAGCAGAATAGCGGACAACCGGAATGAAAAACTGTTTTTT; CDR3aa: CASRIADNRNEKLFF
v_gene: TRBV18; j_gene: TRBJ2-5; d_gene: TRBD2; abundance: few; CDR3nt: TGTGCCAGCTATCCGGGACTAGCGGGAGACAGGAAACAAGAGACCCAGTACTTC; CDR3aa: CASYPGLAGDRKQETQYF
v_gene: TRBV30; j_gene: TRBJ1-3; d_gene: TRBD1; abundance: .; CDR3nt: TGTGCCTGGAGACCGGAGGGGGCGTACACCATATATTTT; CDR3aa: CAWRPEGAYTIYF
v_gene: TRBV7-9; j_gene: TRBJ2-1; d_gene: .; abundance: .; CDR3nt: TGTGCCTGCCCGGGAGACAGCCTGGCCTACAATGAGCAGTTCTTC; CDR3aa: CACPGDSLAYNEQFF
v_gene: TRBV5-1; j_gene: TRBJ1-1; d_gene: .; abundance: .; CDR3nt: TGCGCCAGCAGCTTGGAAGGGGATGAAGCTTTCTTT; CDR3aa: CASSLEGDEAFF
v_gene: TRBV7-9; j_gene: TRBJ1-6; d_gene: TRBD1; abundance: .; CDR3nt: TGTGCCAGCAGCAAGGGACAGTATAATTCACCCCTCCACTTT; CDR3aa: CASSKGQYNSPLHF
v_gene: TRBV7-6; j_gene: TRBJ2-7; d_gene: .; abundance: .; CDR3nt: TGTGCCAGCAGCTTAGGTCCGGGAAGTCGTTACGAGCAGTACTTC; CDR3aa: CASSLGPGSRYEQYF
v_gene: TRBV7-2; j_gene: TRBJ1-6; d_gene: .; abundance: .; CDR3nt: TGTGCCAGCAGCGCGACAGTTCCAAATTCACCCCTCCACTTT; CDR3aa: CASSATVPNSPLHF
v_gene: TRBV12-5; j_gene: TRBJ2-5; d_gene: .; abundance: .; CDR3nt: TGTGCTAGCAACAGGGCAGGAGAGACCCAGTACTTC; CDR3aa: CASNRAGETQYF
v_gene: TRBV7-8; j_gene: TRBJ2-2; d_gene: .; abundance: .; CDR3nt: TGTGCCAGCAGCCCCGAGAGCGCTCTTAGGCTGCCCGGGGAGCTGTTTTTT; CDR3aa: CASSPESALRLPGELFF
v_gene: TRBV30; j_gene: TRBJ2-5; d_gene: .; abundance: .; CDR3nt: TGTGCCTGGGACAGTCTTGAAGGAGAGACCCAGTACTTC; CDR3aa: CAWDSLEGETQYF
v_gene: TRBV12-5; j_gene: TRBJ1-1; d_gene: .; abundance: .; CDR3nt: TGTGCTAGTGGACTTAACAGGGTCGGCGCCACTGAAGCTTTCTTT; CDR3aa: CASGLNRVGATEAFF
v_gene: TRBV7-2; j_gene: TRBJ2-7; d_gene: .; abundance: .; CDR3nt: TGTGCCAGCAGCCGGGGCTACGAGCAGTACTTC; CDR3aa: CASSRGYEQYF